The clone carrying this T cell receptor beta chain occurred a few times. Its target is not known. Central memory, naive, regulatory and stem cell-like memory CD4+ cells were sorted by CD45RO/CCR7/CD25/CD127/CD95/CD27. The sample originates from a study of beta chain features in type 1 diabetes. Broader study findings: There was a moderate but significant shortening of TCRB CDR3s in all four CD4+ subsets of Type 1 diabetes patients.

V lost 8 bases and J lost 1; bases outside the gene matches: 3. The CDR3 sequence is 13 residues long. In germline, CDR1 is LNHDA, CDR2 SQIVND (reference sequence). Isolated RNA was reverse transcribed in full, so expressed TCRB transcripts were sequenced. Using immunoSEQ multiplex PCR, the repertoire was profiled, and TCRdb retains in-frame clones only, with some absent. This sample has roughly 300,000 clones, with roughly an eighth found just once. The V gene is TRBV19, the J gene TRBJ1-1, with 8 bases identical to TRBD1. Sequencing used naive CD4+ T cells from blood. This receptor was taken from a man in his thirties or forties with type 1 diabetes. Written as DNA, the CDR3 is TGTGCCAGTGGACAGGGAAAGAACACTGAAGCTTTCTTT. Encoded protein: CASGQGKNTEAFF.